A single sample is the source of the 32 T cell receptor beta chains below, sequenced in a study of regulatory T cells in long-lasting Graves disease. Relying on iRepertoire HTBI primers and Arm-PCR of CDR3 regions, the team built TCR beta libraries. TCRdb reprocessed the multiplex PCR reads via MiXCR and lists one record per CDR3 protein. The sample yields about 560,000 distinct CDR3 sequences, about 16% seen once. Time point in this sample: newly diagnosed GD, antithyroid drugs for less than 3 months. The TCR library was made from RNA extracted from PBMCs. The same data also contributed to another study, on T cells in Graves' hyperthyroidism and ophthalmopathy.

The sequences come from peripheral blood mononuclear cells (PBMCs), collected at new diagnosis, from a patient treated with antithyroid drugs. These receptors came from a man aged 18-30 years with Graves disease.

This clonotype was seen at least ten times. J is TRBJ2-1 and V is TRBV27; the D is unclear. V shed 0 bases and J shed 11 bases, with 17 bases lying between them. The CDR3 consists of 15 residues. CDR1 is MNHEY, CDR2 SMNVEV, per germline (reference sequence). CDR3 DNA sequence: TGTGCCAGCAGTTTATCGAGGTTGGCACCCGCGCAGCAGTTCTTC. Translating it yields CASSLSRLAPAQQFF.

This clonotype was seen ten or more times. CDR3 amino acids: CASRWGLRREEMGEQYF. The DNA for the CDR3 is TGTGCCAGCAGGTGGGGGTTGAGGCGGGAGGAGATGGGAGAGCAGTACTTC. V is TRBV2 and J is TRBJ2-7, with TRBD2 matching over 8 bases. V trimming: 6 bases; J trimming: 7 bases; junction bases outside the gene matches: 20. Germline loops: CDR1 SNHLY, CDR2 FYNNEI. CDR3 length: 17 amino acids.

This clonotype was picked up many times. V is TRBV3-1 and J is TRBJ2-1; D may be TRBD1 (5 bases). The CDR3 covers 15 residues. The V end lost 0 bases, the J end lost 4 bases, and 10 bases lay between the germline ends. Germline V gene lookup returns CDR1 LGHDT and CDR2 YNNKEL (reference sequence). The CDR3 bases are TGTGCCAGCAGCCAAGATGGGGCGGTATACAATGAGCAGTTCTTC. Protein product: CASSQDGAVYNEQFF.

This clonotype was detected only a few times. The rearrangement uses TRBV7-3 and TRBJ2-6, with D uncertain. The CDR3 covers 15 residues. V was clipped by 4 bases and J by 8 bases, with 15 bases between them. Germline lookup yields CDR1 SGHTA and CDR2 FQGTGA. The DNA for the CDR3 is TGTGCCAGCAGCTCCCAGGCCCAGTCCCCCAACGTCCTGACTTTC. Translated, it gives CASSSQAQSPNVLTF. Full variable domain (missing parts from reference TRBV7-3 and TRBJ2-6): GAGVSQTPSNKVTEKGKYVELRCDPISGHTALYWYRQSLGQGPEFLIYFQGTGAADDSGLPNDRFFAVRPEGSVSTLKIQRTERGDSAVYLCASSSQAQSPNVLTFGAGSRLTVL.

This chain connects TRBV4-2 to TRBJ2-3; D may be TRBD1 (6 bases). CDR3 length equals 14 residues. V lost 4 bases and J 2 bases, leaving 10 bases between the germline ends. Germline CDR1 reads LGHNA; CDR2 reads YNFKEQ. CDR3 residues: CASSLGAATDTQYF. The CDR3 region has the DNA TGTGCCAGCAGCCTGGGGGCTGCCACAGATACGCAGTATTTT.

The rearrangement joins TRBV5-4 to TRBJ1-1; D unclear. CDR1 and CDR2 (germline): SGHNT, YYREEE (reference sequence). The CDR3 has 12 amino acids. Trimming took off 9 bases at V and 4 bases at J, with 13 bases between the two ends. The CDR3 DNA is TGTGCCACCATGAGAGATGGCACTGAAGCTTTCTTT. Translating gives CATMRDGTEAFF. The variable domain in full, with the rest retrieved from reference TRBV5-4 and TRBJ1-1, is ETGVTQSPTHLIKTRGQQVTLRCSSQSGHNTVSWYQQALGQGPQFIFQYYREEENGRGNFPPRFSGLQFPNYSSELNVNALELDDSALYLCATMRDGTEAFFGQGTRLTVV.

The chain links TRBV30 to TRBJ1-5, with D possibly being TRBD1 (5 bases). V dropped 0 bases and J dropped 1 base, with 16 bases sitting between them. Looked up from germline, CDR1 is GTSNPN and CDR2 is SVGIG (reference sequence). This CDR3 has 17 amino acids. DNA for the CDR3: TGTGCCTGGAGTGTAAGGCAAGGGGTCGCGAGCAATCAGCCCCAGCATTTT. It yields the protein CAWSVRQGVASNQPQHF.

This clonotype was counted ten times or more. CDR3 nucleotides: TGTGCCAGCAGCCAAGAATCCCTAATGAACACTGAAGCTTTCTTT. Translated: CASSQESLMNTEAFF. The rearrangement links TRBV3-1 to TRBJ1-1; D is ambiguous. Trimming pared 0 bases from V and 0 bases from J, leaving 8 bases between. The germline gives CDR1 LGHDT, CDR2 YNNKEL (reference sequence). The CDR3 is 15 residues long.

Note on this clonotype: With a much larger clone just one base away, this may be a read error. J is TRBJ1-1 and V is TRBV18; no reliable D call. The CDR3 covers 16 residues. The germline V gene encodes CDR1 KGHSH and CDR2 LQKENI. This CDR3 is CASSPRLREINTEASF. CDR3 coding DNA: TGTGCCAGCTCACCAAGGTTAAGGGAGATAAACACTGAAGCTTCCTTT. Based on the CDR3 plus reference TRBV18 and TRBJ1-1, the full variable domain is NAGVMQNPRHLVRRRGQEARLRCSPMKGHSHVYWYRQLPEEGLKFMVYLQKENIIDESGMPKERFSAEFPKEGPSILRIQQVVRGDSAAYFCASSPRLREINTEASFGQGTRLTVV.

The sample holds a few counts of this clonotype. This chain links TRBV5-1 with TRBJ2-3; 8 nucleotides agree with TRBD1. V gave up 0 bases and J gave up 4 bases; unmatched junction bases: 7. Germline V gene lookup returns CDR1 SGHRS and CDR2 YFSETQ. CDR3 length: 16 residues. The CDR3 DNA reads as TGCGCCAGCAGCTTGGGTCGACAGGGGATGGCAGATACGCAGTATTTT. Its translation is CASSLGRQGMADTQYF.

This chain links TRBV20-1 with TRBJ2-1; D possibly corresponds to TRBD2 (5 bases). CDR3 length: 18 residues. V was clipped by 5 bases and J by 0 bases, with 23 bases between them. Germline V gives CDR1 DFQATT, CDR2 SNEGSKA (reference sequence). Written as DNA, the CDR3 is TGCAGTGCTTCCACCTCTAAAGTTATAGCGCGCTCCTACAATGAGCAGTTCTTC. It encodes CSASTSKVIARSYNEQFF.

This clonotype occurred many times. V is TRBV28 and J is TRBJ2-5, with D unclear. Trimming cost V 4 bases and J 4 bases, with 7 bases left between them. CDR3 length equals 12 residues. Germline CDR1 and CDR2: MDHEN and SYDVKM. In nucleotides, the CDR3 is TGTGCCAGCAGTTCCGGTCGAGAGACCCAGTACTTC. This translates into CASSSGRETQYF.

This clonotype was found many times. This chain links TRBV7-9 with TRBJ2-3; tentative D call: TRBD2 (5 bases). Trimming shortened V by 1 base and J by 8 bases, and 16 bases separated the two germline ends. The V gene's germline CDR1 is SEHNR and CDR2 FQNEAQ (reference sequence). The length of the CDR3 is 15 residues. CDR3 in amino acids: CASSLDLAPTGTQYF. The CDR3 region has the DNA TGTGCCAGCAGCTTAGATCTAGCCCCCACGGGTACGCAGTATTTT.

This clonotype was seen at least ten times. The chain couples TRBV12-3 or TRBV12-4 to TRBJ1-2; D remains ambiguous. The CDR3 has 15 residues. Trimming stripped 5 bases from V and 1 base from J, with 14 bases between. CDR3 DNA sequence: TGTGCCAGCAGTCCCAAATTAGGGCATAACTATGGCTACACCTTC. Its protein is CASSPKLGHNYGYTF.

This chain uses TRBV5-4 with TRBJ1-1; D unresolved. CDR3 length: 12 amino acids. With 0 bases removed from V and 11 bases from J, the gap between germline ends came to 11 bases. CDR1 is SGHNT, CDR2 YYREEE, per germline (reference sequence). The CDR3 DNA reads as TGTGCCAGCAGCTTGGGGGAGGGTGTTGCTTTCTTT. It yields the protein CASSLGEGVAFF.

This clonotype was seen repeatedly, ten times or more. The J gene is TRBJ2-1, the V gene TRBV18, with TRBD2 matching 9 bases. After removal of 3 bases from V and 7 bases from J, the junction contained 4 bases not matched to a gene. CDR3 size: 14 residues. CDR1 KGHSH and CDR2 LQKENI come from the germline V gene. CDR3 region: CASSPAGGGNEQFF. The DNA of the CDR3 is TGTGCCAGCTCACCGGCGGGAGGGGGTAATGAGCAGTTCTTC.

This clonotype was picked up many times. This chain connects TRBV7-9 to TRBJ2-7; a weak D match, TRBD1 (6 bases). This CDR3 comprises 18 residues. V lost 3 bases to trimming and J lost 6 bases, with 27 bases between them. The germline CDR1 and CDR2 sequences are SEHNR and FQNEAQ (reference sequence). The DNA for the CDR3 is TGTGCCAGCAGCTTTGGGGCTCAGGCAGGGGTAAGATTTCCCGAGCAGTACTTC. Protein sequence: CASSFGAQAGVRFPEQYF.

The V gene is TRBV4-1, the J gene TRBJ1-4; possible D gene TRBD1, 6 bases. There are 17 residues in the CDR3. CDR1 is MGHRA, CDR2 YSYEKL, per germline. V was pared by 0 bases and J by 0 bases, with 11 bases between. CDR3 bases: TGCGCCAGCAGCCAAGAACGGGGGCGGGCAACTAATGAAAAACTGTTTTTT. Its protein is CASSQERGRATNEKLFF.

This clonotype was counted many times. One end of the junction does not line up with germline, which may come from a read error. This chain links TRBV11-2 with TRBJ1-2; TRBD1 aligns across 8 bases. The CDR3 length is 15 residues. The V gene's germline CDR1 is SGHAT and CDR2 FQNNGV. CDR3 residues: CASSLDAGGYYGYTF. The CDR3 coding sequence is TGTGCCAGCAGCCTAGATGCAGGGGGCTACTATGGCTACACCTTC.

A note on this clonotype: This may be a read error: a much more frequent sequence differs by one nucleotide. The rearrangement joins TRBV20-1 to TRBJ2-7; 11 nucleotides match TRBD2. V dropped 3 bases and J dropped 1; count of bases not matched to a gene: 2. CDR1 is DFQATT, CDR2 SNEGSKA, per germline (reference sequence). The CDR3 loop spans 14 amino acids. The chain's CDR3 is CSASRLAGSYEQYF. The CDR3, as DNA: TGCAGTGCTAGCCGACTAGCGGGATCCTACGAGCAGTACTTC.

This clonotype was observed at least ten times. The J gene is TRBJ2-7, the V gene TRBV28; 8 nucleotides align to TRBD1. The CDR3 loop spans 14 amino acids. V lost 5 bases to trimming and J lost 2 bases; unmatched junction nucleotides: 5. The germline gives CDR1 MDHEN, CDR2 SYDVKM. CDR3 DNA: TGTGCCAGCAGTCCTCGACAGGGGCCCTACGAGCAGTACTTC. Its protein is CASSPRQGPYEQYF.

This chain joins TRBV5-1 and TRBJ2-7, with 7 bases fitting TRBD1. The length of the CDR3 is 15 residues. V shed 1 base and J 3 bases; nucleotides not matched to a gene: 7. Germline V gene sequence: CDR1 SGHRS, CDR2 YFSETQ. The CDR3 loop is CASSLFLAGGYEQYF. The CDR3 DNA follows: TGCGCCAGCAGCTTGTTTCTCGCAGGGGGCTACGAGCAGTACTTC.

J is TRBJ1-4 and V is TRBV7-9; D gene unclear. Germline values: CDR1 SEHNR, CDR2 FQNEAQ (reference sequence). The CDR3 extends over 12 amino acids. Trimming left V 5 bases short and J 8 bases short, with 9 bases between. The CDR3 DNA reads TGTGCCAGCAGCACAGATCCGGAAAAACTGTTTTTT. Translation gives CASSTDPEKLFF. The full variable domain, with the rest looked up from reference TRBV7-9 and TRBJ1-4, is DTGVSQNPRHKITKRGQNVTFRCDPISEHNRLYWYRQTLGQGPEFLTYFQNEAQLEKSRLLSDRFSAERPKGSFSTLEIQRTEQGDSAMYLCASSTDPEKLFFGSGTQLSVL.

In this sample, this clonotype turned up a few times. This sequence joins TRBV11-2 and TRBJ2-7, with D maybe TRBD1 (5 bases). V was trimmed by 3 bases and J by 1 base, leaving 13 bases between them. This CDR3 is built from 15 residues. The germline gives CDR1 SGHAT, CDR2 FQNNGV. The CDR3 here is CASSLPGMGSYEQYF. In DNA, the CDR3 is TGTGCCAGCAGCTTGCCAGGGATGGGATCCTACGAGCAGTACTTC.

V is TRBV9 and J is TRBJ1-1, with D perhaps matching TRBD1 (6 bases). The CDR3 runs 15 residues. In germline, CDR1 is SGDLS, CDR2 YYNGEE. V lost 0 bases, J lost 6 bases, and 15 bases lay in between. The CDR3 nucleotides read TGTGCCAGCAGCGTAGAAGGAGGGGGTGGGTCTGAAGCTTTCTTT. Residues: CASSVEGGGGSEAFF.

This clonotype was counted at least ten times. The chain is built from TRBV30 and TRBJ2-7; 10 positions match TRBD2. Germline V gene sequence: CDR1 GTSNPN, CDR2 SVGIG (reference sequence). Trimming removed 3 bases from V and 3 bases from J; junction bases left unmatched: 11. The length of the CDR3 is 16 residues. This CDR3 reads CAWSDPRTSGIYEQYF. DNA of the CDR3: TGTGCCTGGAGCGATCCCCGAACTAGCGGGATCTACGAGCAGTACTTC.

This clonotype appeared many times. In nucleotides, the CDR3 is TGTGCCTGGAGTGTACGCGCTAGCAATCAGCCCCAGCATTTT. Residues: CAWSVRASNQPQHF. The gene calls are TRBV30 and TRBJ1-5; D not certain. V lost 0 bases and J lost 0, with 6 bases in between. This CDR3 is built from 14 residues. Germline V gene data show CDR1 as GTSNPN and CDR2 as SVGIG (reference sequence).

This clonotype was seen a handful of times. The chain links TRBV20-1 to TRBJ2-1; no clear D. CDR3 size: 13 residues. Germline CDR1 reads DFQATT; CDR2 reads SNEGSKA (reference sequence). V lost 2 bases to trimming and J lost 0 bases, with 5 bases between them. This chain's CDR3 is CSARPYSYNEQFF. The CDR3 DNA sequence: TGCAGTGCTAGACCCTACTCCTACAATGAGCAGTTCTTC.

This clonotype was observed many times. One end of the junction fails to match germline, which may point to a read error. The V gene is TRBV27, the J gene TRBJ2-1; a weak D match, TRBD1 (6 bases). Germline V gene data show CDR1 as MNHEY and CDR2 as SMNVEV (reference sequence). This CDR3 has 15 amino acids. The CDR3, as DNA: TGTGCCAACAGTCTAGTCCCCATCGGACAGAATGAGCAGTTCTTC. Encoded protein: CANSLVPIGQNEQFF.

There are a few counts of this clonotype. V is TRBV6-1 and J is TRBJ1-3; a weak D match, TRBD1 (5 bases). Trimming pared 3 bases from V and 2 bases from J, leaving 11 bases between. CDR1 is MNHNS and CDR2 is SASEGT in the germline V gene. This CDR3 contains 15 residues. CDR3: CASSEGRAAGNTIYF. The CDR3 region has the DNA TGTGCCAGCAGTGAGGGCAGGGCAGCTGGAAACACCATATATTTT.

This clonotype came up many times. J is TRBJ2-3 and V is TRBV6-5; 7 positions agree with TRBD1. Unmatched junction bases numbered 18, after V lost 4 bases and J lost 5 bases. Germline CDR1 reads MNHEY; CDR2 reads SVGAGI. The CDR3 is made up of 18 amino acids. The CDR3 DNA reads as TGTGCCAGCAGTTCCGACAGGGTTCCCGGATTGAGTGAAGATACGCAGTATTTT. It yields the protein CASSSDRVPGLSEDTQYF.

This clonotype was counted at least ten times. This chain connects TRBV2 to TRBJ2-7; 9 bases match TRBD1. The J segment lost 6 bases and the V segment lost 6 bases, leaving 3 bases of the junction unmatched. The CDR3 is 12 amino acids. Germline V lookup: CDR1 SNHLY, CDR2 FYNNEI. Here the CDR3 DNA reads TGTGCCAGCAGGACGGGACAGGGCGAGCAGTACTTC. Its protein is CASRTGQGEQYF.